The next 13 T cell receptor beta chains were all read from a single sample in a study of identifying expanded T cells in peripheral blood. TCRdb's copy holds only in-frame clones and misses some; the assay was immunoSEQ multiplex PCR. The table shows under 70,000 clones, with 80% to 90% occurring only once. Sequenced input: blood. Every receptor here comes from a person between 18 and 69 years old in good health.

V gene TRBV30 combines with J gene TRBJ2-6; weak D call: TRBD1 (6 bases). In germline, CDR1 is GTSNPN, CDR2 SVGIG (reference sequence). With 1 base removed from V and 0 bases from J, the gap between germline ends came to 10 bases. The CDR3 has 16 residues. The CDR3 sequence: CAWSGQGISGANVLTF. The CDR3 bases are TGTGCCTGGAGTGGGCAGGGGATCTCTGGGGCCAACGTCCTGACTTTC.

The chain combines TRBV5-1 with TRBJ1-2; 9 bases are a match to TRBD1. This CDR3 region has 15 residues. The V gene end was trimmed by 4 bases and the J gene end by 3 bases; junction bases not matched to a gene: 7. Per germline, CDR1 SGHRS and CDR2 YFSETQ. CDR3 loop: CASSRDRASDYGYTF. The CDR3 DNA sequence: TGCGCCAGCAGCCGGGACAGGGCCAGCGACTATGGCTACACCTTC.

The chain links TRBV6-5 to TRBJ2-1, with TRBD2 matching 11 bases. The CDR3 spans 12 residues. The V segment lost 6 bases and the J segment 15 bases; nucleotides outside the gene matches: 7. The germline CDR1 and CDR2 sequences are MNHEY and SVGAGI. The CDR3 DNA follows: TGTGCCAGCAGATCCTATAGCGGGAGGGTGTTCTTC. Translation: CASRSYSGRVFF.

The chain carries TRBV7-7 and TRBJ2-5; D unclear. The length of the CDR3 is 12 residues. Per germline, CDR1 SSHAT and CDR2 FNYEAQ (reference sequence). Trimming pared 1 base from V and 5 bases from J, leaving 5 bases between. CDR3 sequence reads: CASSLEAETQYF. CDR3 DNA sequence: TGTGCCAGCAGCTTAGAGGCGGAGACCCAGTACTTC.

This clone appeared once. This rearrangement joins TRBV30 to TRBJ2-7, with D possibly matching TRBD2 (5 bases). Deletions cut 3 bases from V and 1 base from J, with 10 bases between. This CDR3 region has 13 residues. Germline CDR1 GTSNPN, CDR2 SVGIG (reference sequence). The CDR3 region is CAWRRSGSYEQYF. DNA of the CDR3: TGTGCCTGGAGGAGGAGCGGTTCCTACGAGCAGTACTTC.

J is TRBJ2-3 and V is TRBV6-4, with 10 bases identical to TRBD2. From germline, CDR1 is MRHNA and CDR2 SNTAGT. J gave up 5 bases and V 0 bases, and 8 bases lay outside the gene matches. This CDR3 is 17 amino acids long. The DNA of the CDR3 is TGTGCCAGCAGTGACTCTCCAACTAGCGGGGACGTAGATACGCAGTATTTT. Translation gives CASSDSPTSGDVDTQYF.

In its sample, this clone was seen once. The chain is built from TRBV11-2 and TRBJ2-5, with 8 bases matching TRBD1. Germline V lookup: CDR1 SGHAT, CDR2 FQNNGV. V was clipped by 5 bases and J by 5 bases; unmatched bases: 10. This CDR3 region has 15 residues. CDR3 coding DNA: TGTGCCAGCAGCCCGACAGGCAGGGGGCAGGAGACCCAGTACTTC. It translates to CASSPTGRGQETQYF.

A single count supports this clone. The rearrangement joins TRBV21-1 to TRBJ2-7; no check of the table's D call, TRBD1, against the DNA was made. TRBV21-1 is recorded as a pseudogene. CDR3 size: 14 residues. Here the CDR3 DNA reads TGTGCCAGCAGCAAAGGGACAGGGACCTACGAGCAGTACTTC. Its protein product is CASSKGTGTYEQYF.

The gene calls are TRBV28 and TRBJ1-5, with 7 nucleotides matching TRBD1. Per germline, CDR1 MDHEN and CDR2 SYDVKM. Trimming took 4 bases from V and 7 from J; bases not matched to a gene: 7. This CDR3 is 14 amino acids long. CDR3 in DNA: TGTGCCAGCAGTTCAGGACAGGTTGAACAGCCCCAGCATTTT. Translating it yields CASSSGQVEQPQHF.

V is TRBV27 and J is TRBJ1-6; no clear D. This CDR3 is built from 13 residues. Trimming took off 0 bases at V and 9 bases at J, with 6 bases between the two ends. Germline V gene lookup returns CDR1 MNHEY and CDR2 SMNVEV (reference sequence). The CDR3 region is CASSLSWGSPLHF. CDR3 in DNA: TGTGCCAGCAGTTTATCTTGGGGTTCACCCCTCCACTTT.

This rearrangement joins TRBV4-3 to TRBJ2-3, with D possibly being TRBD2 (5 bases). The CDR3 is made up of 15 amino acids. The germline V gene encodes CDR1 LGHNA and CDR2 YSLEER. Trimming removed 1 base from V and 1 base from J, with 9 bases in between. This CDR3 is CASSQAWGGTDTQYF. In DNA, the CDR3 is TGCGCCAGCAGCCAAGCATGGGGAGGCACAGATACGCAGTATTTT.

In its sample, this clone was seen a few times. J is TRBJ2-1 and V is TRBV6-1, with D tentatively TRBD1 or TRBD2 (6 bases each). V was trimmed by 2 bases and J by 6 bases, leaving 17 bases between them. The germline CDR1 and CDR2 sequences are MNHNS and SASEGT. The CDR3 totals 16 residues. As DNA, the CDR3 is TGTGCCAGCAGTGAACGATCACTACAGGGAGGCAATGAGCAGTTCTTC. This encodes CASSERSLQGGNEQFF.

The chain links TRBV11-2 to TRBJ1-2; D remains unclear. V was cut by 2 bases and J by 1 base, with 8 bases left in between. Germline assignment: CDR1 SGHAT and CDR2 FQNNGV. The CDR3 contains 14 residues. CDR3 bases: TGTGCCAGCAGCTTATCGGACGGTAACTATGGCTACACCTTC. This gives the protein CASSLSDGNYGYTF.